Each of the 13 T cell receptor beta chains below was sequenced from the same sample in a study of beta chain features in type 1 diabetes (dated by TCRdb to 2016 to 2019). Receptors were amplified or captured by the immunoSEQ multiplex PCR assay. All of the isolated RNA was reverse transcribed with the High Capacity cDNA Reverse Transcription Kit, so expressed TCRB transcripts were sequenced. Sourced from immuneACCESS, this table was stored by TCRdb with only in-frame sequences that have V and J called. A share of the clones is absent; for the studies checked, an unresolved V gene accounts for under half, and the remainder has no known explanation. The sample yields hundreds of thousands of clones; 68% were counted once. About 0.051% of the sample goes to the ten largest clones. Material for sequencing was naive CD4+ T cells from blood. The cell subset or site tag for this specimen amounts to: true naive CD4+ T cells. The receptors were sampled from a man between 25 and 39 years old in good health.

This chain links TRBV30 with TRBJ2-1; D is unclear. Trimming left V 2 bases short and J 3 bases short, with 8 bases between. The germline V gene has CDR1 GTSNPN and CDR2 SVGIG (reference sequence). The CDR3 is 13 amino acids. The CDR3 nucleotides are TGTGCCTGGAGTCCGTGGGTCTACAATGAGCAGTTCTTC. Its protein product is CAWSPWVYNEQFF.

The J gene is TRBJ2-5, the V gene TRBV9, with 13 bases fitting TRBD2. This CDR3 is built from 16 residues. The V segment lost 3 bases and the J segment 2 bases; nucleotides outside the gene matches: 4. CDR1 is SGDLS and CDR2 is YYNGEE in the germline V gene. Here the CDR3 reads CASSAGTSGIQETQYF. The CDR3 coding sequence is TGTGCCAGCAGCGCCGGGACTAGCGGGATTCAAGAGACCCAGTACTTC.

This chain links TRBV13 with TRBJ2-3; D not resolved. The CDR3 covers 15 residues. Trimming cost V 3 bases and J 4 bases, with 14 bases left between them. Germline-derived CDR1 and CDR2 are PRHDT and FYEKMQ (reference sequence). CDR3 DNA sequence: TGTGCCAGCAGCTTGGTTTGGTCAACGGCAGATACGCAGTATTTT. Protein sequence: CASSLVWSTADTQYF.

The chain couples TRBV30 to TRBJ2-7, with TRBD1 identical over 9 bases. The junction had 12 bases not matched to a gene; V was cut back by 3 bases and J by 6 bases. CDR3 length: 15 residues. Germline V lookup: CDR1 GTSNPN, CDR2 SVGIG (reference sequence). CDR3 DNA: TGTGCCTGGAGGGTCCCCGAGACAGGGGGTATCGAGCAGTACTTC. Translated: CAWRVPETGGIEQYF. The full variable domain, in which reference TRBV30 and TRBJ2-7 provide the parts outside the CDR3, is SQTIHQWPATLVQPVGSPLSLECTVEGTSNPNLYWYRQAAGRGLQLLFYSVGIGQISSEVPQNLSASRPQDRQFILSSKKLLLSDSGFYLCAWRVPETGGIEQYFGPGTRLTVT.

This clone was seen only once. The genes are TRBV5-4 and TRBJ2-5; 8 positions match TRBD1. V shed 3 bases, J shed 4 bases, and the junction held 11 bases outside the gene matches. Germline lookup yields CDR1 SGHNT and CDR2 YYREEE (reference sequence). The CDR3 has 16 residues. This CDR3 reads CASSSAKQGAGETQYF. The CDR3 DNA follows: TGTGCCAGCAGCTCCGCTAAGCAGGGGGCTGGAGAGACCCAGTACTTC.

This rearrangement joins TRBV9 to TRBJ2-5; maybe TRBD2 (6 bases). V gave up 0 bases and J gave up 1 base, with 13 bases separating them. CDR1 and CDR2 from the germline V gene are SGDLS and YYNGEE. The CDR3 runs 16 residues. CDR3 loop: CASSVGKSGFQETQYF. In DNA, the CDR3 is TGTGCCAGCAGCGTAGGGAAGAGCGGGTTCCAAGAGACCCAGTACTTC.

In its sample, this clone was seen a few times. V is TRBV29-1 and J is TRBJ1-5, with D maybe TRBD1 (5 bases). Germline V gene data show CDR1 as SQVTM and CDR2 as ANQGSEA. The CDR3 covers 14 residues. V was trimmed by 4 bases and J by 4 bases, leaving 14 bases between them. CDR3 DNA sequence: TGCAGCGTTGGAGGGGCGAGCGGGAATCAGCCCCAGCATTTT. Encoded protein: CSVGGASGNQPQHF.

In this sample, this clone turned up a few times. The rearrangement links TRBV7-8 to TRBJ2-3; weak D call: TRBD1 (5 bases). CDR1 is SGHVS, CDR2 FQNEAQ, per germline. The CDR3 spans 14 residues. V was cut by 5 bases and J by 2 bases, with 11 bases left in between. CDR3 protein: CASSIRGNTDTQYF. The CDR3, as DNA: TGTGCCAGCAGCATTAGGGGCAACACAGATACGCAGTATTTT.

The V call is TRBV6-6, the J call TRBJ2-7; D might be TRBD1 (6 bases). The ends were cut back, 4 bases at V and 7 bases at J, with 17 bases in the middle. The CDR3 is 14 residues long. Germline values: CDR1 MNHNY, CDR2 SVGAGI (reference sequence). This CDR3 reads CASSSTDSLREQYF. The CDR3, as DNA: TGTGCCAGCAGTTCCACGGACAGCCTACGGGAGCAGTACTTC.

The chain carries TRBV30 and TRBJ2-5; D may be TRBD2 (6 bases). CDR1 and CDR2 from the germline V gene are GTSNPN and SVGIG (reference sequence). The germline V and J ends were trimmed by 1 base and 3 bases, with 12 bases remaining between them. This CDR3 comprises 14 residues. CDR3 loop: CAWSGTAGKETQYF. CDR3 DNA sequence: TGTGCCTGGAGTGGTACAGCGGGTAAAGAGACCCAGTACTTC.

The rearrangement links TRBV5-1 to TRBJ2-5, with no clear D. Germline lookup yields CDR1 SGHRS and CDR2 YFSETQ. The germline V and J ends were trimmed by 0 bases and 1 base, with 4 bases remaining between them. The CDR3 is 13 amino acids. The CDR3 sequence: CASSLDIQETQYF. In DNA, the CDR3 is TGCGCCAGCAGCTTGGACATCCAAGAGACCCAGTACTTC.

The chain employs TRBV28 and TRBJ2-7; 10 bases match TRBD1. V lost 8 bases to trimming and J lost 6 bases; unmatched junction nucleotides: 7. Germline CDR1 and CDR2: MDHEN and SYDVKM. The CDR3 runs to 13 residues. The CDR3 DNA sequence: TGTGCCAGCCGAGGACAGGGGGACGCCGAGCAGTACTTC. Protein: CASRGQGDAEQYF.

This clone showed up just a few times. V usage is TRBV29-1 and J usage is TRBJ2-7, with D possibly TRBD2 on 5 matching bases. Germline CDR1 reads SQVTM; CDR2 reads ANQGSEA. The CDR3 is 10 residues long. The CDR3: CNPPGDEQYF. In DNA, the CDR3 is TGCAACCCCCCCGGGGACGAGCAGTACTTC.